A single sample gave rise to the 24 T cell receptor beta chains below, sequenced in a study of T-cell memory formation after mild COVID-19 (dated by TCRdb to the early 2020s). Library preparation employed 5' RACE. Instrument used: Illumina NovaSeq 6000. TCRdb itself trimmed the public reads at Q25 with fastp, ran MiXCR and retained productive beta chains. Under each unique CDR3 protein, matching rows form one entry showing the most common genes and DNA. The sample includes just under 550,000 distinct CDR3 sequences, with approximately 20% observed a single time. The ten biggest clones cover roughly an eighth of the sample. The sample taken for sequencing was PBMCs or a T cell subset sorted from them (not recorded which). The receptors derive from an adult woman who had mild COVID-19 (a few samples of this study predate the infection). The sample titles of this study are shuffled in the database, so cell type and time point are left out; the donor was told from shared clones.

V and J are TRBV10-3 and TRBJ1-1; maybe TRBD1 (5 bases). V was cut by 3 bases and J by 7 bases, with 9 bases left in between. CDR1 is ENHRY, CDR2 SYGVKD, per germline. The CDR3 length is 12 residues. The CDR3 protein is CAISDDSFEAFF. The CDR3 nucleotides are TGTGCCATCAGTGACGACAGCTTTGAAGCTTTCTTT.

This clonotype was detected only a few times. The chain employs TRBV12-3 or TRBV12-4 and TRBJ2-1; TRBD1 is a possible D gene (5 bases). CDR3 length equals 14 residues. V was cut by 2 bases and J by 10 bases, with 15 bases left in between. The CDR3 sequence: CASSLPSGAREQFF. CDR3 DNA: TGTGCCAGCAGTTTACCCAGTGGGGCCCGGGAGCAGTTCTTC.

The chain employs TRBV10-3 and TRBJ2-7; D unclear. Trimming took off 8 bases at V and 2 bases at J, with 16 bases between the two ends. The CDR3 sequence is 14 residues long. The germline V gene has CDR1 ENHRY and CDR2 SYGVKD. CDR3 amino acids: CAIRTDGLTYEQYF. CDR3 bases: TGTGCCATCCGCACGGATGGGCTCACCTACGAGCAGTACTTC.

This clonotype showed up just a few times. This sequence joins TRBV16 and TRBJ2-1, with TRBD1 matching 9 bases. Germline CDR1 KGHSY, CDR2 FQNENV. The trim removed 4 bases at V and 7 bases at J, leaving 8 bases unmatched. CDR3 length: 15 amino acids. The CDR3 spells CASSPSGTGYNEQFF. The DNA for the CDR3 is TGTGCCAGCAGCCCCTCCGGGACAGGGTATAATGAGCAGTTCTTC.

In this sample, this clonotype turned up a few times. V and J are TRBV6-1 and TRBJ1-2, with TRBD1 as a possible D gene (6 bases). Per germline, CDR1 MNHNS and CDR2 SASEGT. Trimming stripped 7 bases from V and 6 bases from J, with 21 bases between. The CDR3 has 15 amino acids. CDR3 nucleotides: TGTGCCAGCATTCGAGGTGGACAGTCGGCTAATGGCTACACCTTC. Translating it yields CASIRGGQSANGYTF.

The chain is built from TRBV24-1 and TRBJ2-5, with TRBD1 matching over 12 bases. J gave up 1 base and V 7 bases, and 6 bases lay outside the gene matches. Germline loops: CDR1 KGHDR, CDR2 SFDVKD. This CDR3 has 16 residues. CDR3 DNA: TGTGCCACCAGGGGGGGGACAGGGGGCACCCAAGAGACCCAGTACTTC. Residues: CATRGGTGGTQETQYF.

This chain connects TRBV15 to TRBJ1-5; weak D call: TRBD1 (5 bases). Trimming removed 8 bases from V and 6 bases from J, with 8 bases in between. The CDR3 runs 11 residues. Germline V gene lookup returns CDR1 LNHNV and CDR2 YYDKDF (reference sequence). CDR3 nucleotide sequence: TGTGCCACCGGGGGGGTTCAGCCCCAGCATTTT. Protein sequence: CATGGVQPQHF.

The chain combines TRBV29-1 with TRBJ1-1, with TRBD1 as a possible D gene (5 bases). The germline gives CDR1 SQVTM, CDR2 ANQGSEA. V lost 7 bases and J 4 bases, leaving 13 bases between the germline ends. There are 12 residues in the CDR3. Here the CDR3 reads CSARDGATEAFF. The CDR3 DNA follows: TGCAGCGCCAGGGACGGCGCCACTGAAGCTTTCTTT.

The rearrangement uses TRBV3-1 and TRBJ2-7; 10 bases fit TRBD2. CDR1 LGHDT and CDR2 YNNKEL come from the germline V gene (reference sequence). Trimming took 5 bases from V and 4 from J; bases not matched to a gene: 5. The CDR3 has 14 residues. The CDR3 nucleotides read TGTGCCAGCAGCGAGCGGGAGGGCCTTTACGAGCAGTACTTC. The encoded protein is CASSEREGLYEQYF.

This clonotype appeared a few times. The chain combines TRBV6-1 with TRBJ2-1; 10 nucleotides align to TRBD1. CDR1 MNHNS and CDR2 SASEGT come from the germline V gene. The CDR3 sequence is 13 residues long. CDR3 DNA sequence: TGTGCGGTCGGGACAGGGGTTTTCGGTGAGCAGTTCTTC. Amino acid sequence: CAVGTGVFGEQFF.

In nucleotides, the CDR3 is TGTGCCAGCAGCCCCTACTACGGGAACACCGGGGAGCTGTTTTTT. Translation: CASSPYYGNTGELFF. The chain couples TRBV11-2 to TRBJ2-2; D is unresolved. Germline loops: CDR1 SGHAT, CDR2 FQNNGV. This CDR3 region has 15 residues. V shed 5 bases and J shed 1 base, with 11 bases lying between them.

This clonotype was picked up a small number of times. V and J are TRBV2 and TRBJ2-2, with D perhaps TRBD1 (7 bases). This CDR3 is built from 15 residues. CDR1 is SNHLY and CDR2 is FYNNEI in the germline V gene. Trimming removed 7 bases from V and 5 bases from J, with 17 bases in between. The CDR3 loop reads CASNQQGRKTGELFF. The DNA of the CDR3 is TGTGCCAGCAATCAACAGGGGAGGAAGACCGGGGAGCTGTTTTTT.

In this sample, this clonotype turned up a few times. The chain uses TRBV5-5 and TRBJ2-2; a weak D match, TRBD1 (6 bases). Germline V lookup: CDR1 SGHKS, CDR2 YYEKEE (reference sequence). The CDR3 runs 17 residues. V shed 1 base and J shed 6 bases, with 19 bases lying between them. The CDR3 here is CASSLMVTGSYPGELFF. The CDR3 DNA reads TGTGCCAGCAGCTTGATGGTAACAGGGTCTTACCCCGGGGAGCTGTTTTTT.

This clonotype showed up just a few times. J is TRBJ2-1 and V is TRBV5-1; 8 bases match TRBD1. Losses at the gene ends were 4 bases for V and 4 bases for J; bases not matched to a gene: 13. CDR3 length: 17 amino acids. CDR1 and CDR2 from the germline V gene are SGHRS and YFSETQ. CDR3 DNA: TGCGCCAGCAGCCCCCCGATCGACAGGGGAAAATACAATGAGCAGTTCTTC. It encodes CASSPPIDRGKYNEQFF.

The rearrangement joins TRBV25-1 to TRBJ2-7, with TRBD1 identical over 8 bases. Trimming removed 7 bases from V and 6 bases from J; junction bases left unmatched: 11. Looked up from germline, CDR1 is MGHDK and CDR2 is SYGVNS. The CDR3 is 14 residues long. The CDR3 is CASTGTGRVGEQYF. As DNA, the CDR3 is TGTGCCAGCACGGGGACAGGTAGAGTAGGCGAGCAGTACTTC.

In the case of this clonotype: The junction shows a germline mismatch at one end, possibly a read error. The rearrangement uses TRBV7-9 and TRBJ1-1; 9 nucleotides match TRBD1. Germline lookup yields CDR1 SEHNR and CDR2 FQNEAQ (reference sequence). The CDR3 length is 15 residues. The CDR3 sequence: CASSNLASAGTGKLF. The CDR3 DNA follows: TGTGCCAGCAGCAACTTAGCTTCAGCCGGGACAGGGAAGCTTTTT.

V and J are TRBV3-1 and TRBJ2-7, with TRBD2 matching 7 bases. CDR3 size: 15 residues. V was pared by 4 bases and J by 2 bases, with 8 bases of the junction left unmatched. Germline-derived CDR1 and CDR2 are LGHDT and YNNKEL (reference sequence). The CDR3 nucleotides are TGTGCCAGCAGCCCATCGGGGGGACCAACCTACGAGCAGTACTTC. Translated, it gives CASSPSGGPTYEQYF.

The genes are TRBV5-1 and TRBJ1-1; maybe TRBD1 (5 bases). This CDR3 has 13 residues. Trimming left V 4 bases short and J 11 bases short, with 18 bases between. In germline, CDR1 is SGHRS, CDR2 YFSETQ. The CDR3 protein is CASSMERGRDAFF. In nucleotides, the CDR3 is TGCGCCAGCAGCATGGAGAGGGGTCGGGATGCTTTCTTT.

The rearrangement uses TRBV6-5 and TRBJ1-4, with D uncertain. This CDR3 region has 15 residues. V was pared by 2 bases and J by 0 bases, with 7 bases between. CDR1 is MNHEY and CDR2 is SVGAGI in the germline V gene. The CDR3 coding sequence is TGTGCCAGCAGTTACGTGGGTGCAACTAATGAAAAACTGTTTTTT. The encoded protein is CASSYVGATNEKLFF.

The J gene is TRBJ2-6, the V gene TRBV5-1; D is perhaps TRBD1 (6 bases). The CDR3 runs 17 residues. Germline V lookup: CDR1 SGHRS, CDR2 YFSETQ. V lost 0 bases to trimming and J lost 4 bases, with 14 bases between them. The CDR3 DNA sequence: TGCGCCAGCAGCTTGGTCCCACAGGGTGCCGGGGCCAACGTCCTGACTTTC. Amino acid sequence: CASSLVPQGAGANVLTF.

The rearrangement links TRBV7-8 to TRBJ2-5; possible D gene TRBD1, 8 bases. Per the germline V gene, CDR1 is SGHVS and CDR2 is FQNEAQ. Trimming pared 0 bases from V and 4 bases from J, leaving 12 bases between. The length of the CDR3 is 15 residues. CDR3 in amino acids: CASSLAHRGGETQYF. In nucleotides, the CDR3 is TGTGCCAGCAGCTTAGCACACAGGGGGGGAGAGACCCAGTACTTC.

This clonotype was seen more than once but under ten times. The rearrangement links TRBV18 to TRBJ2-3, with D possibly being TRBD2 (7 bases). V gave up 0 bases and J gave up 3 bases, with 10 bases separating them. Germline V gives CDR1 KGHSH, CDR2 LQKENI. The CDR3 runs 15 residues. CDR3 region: CASSPPEGGTDTQYF. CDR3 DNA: TGTGCCAGCTCACCACCGGAGGGGGGGACAGATACGCAGTATTTT.

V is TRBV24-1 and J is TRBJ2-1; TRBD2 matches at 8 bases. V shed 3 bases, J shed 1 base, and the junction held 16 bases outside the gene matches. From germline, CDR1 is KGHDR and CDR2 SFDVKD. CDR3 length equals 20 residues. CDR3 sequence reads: CATSDRDWRGAVGSYNEQFF. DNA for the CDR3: TGTGCCACCAGTGATAGGGATTGGCGGGGGGCCGTGGGGTCCTACAATGAGCAGTTCTTC.

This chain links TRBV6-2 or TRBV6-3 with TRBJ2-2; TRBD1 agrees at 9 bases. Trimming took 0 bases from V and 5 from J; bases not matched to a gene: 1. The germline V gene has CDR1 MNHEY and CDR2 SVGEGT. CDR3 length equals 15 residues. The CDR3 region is CASSYSGTGTGELFF. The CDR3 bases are TGTGCCAGCAGTTACTCGGGGACAGGGACCGGGGAGCTGTTTTTT.